The entry that follows covers one T cell receptor (beta chain) sequence. Its target is unknown. This entry belongs to a study of cytomegalovirus exposure and HLA in healthy donors. The CDR3 runs to 16 residues. The germline gives CDR1 WSHSY, CDR2 SAAADI. V was clipped by 4 bases and J by 6 bases; unmatched bases: 7. The study ran its PCR with 60 Vbeta and 13 Jbeta primers. This table comes from immunoSEQ multiplex PCR, and its TCRdb copy is limited to in-frame clones, with some not included. The sample has roughly 130,000 clones, approximately 80% seen once. Regarding the study as a whole: Rare sequences made up most TCRs, while some public TCRs were found in many donors. In a later analysis, 16,951 TCR beta sequences were associated with HLA alleles at 0.05 false discovery rate.

These donors counted as nominally healthy when sampled, but unrecorded immune exposures were likely. This TCR derives from a man aged 40-49 years in good health and CMV-seronegative. The chain links TRBV10-2 to TRBJ2-1, with 12 bases that match TRBD2. Sequencing was carried out using PBMCs. The CDR3 sequence is CASSGRLAGATNEQFF. The DNA of the CDR3 is TGCGCCAGCAGTGGGAGACTAGCGGGGGCCACCAATGAGCAGTTCTTC.